This T cell receptor (beta chain) was profiled in a study of Ad26.COV2.S vaccination and SARS-CoV-2 variants. Findings and caveats of the study: It is possible that the TCR breadth and depth analyses underestimated the total T cell responses.

The CDR3 runs 14 residues. Trimming shortened V by 0 bases and J by 2 bases, and 7 bases separated the two germline ends. Assay used: immunoSEQ multiplex PCR; TCRdb lists only in-frame clones, some missing. The sample comprises some 290,000 clones, roughly 80% of which are singletons, and approximately 2.2% rests with the top ten. The treatment is: some 20 received Ad26.COV2.S at low or high dose, single or two shots; about 5 received placebo; per-sample allocation not given. All samples were drawn on day 63, counting from the first vaccine or placebo injection. Boston supplied an adult donor aged 18-55 years. As regards this clone: Its antigen is undetermined.

V and J are TRBV5-3 and TRBJ2-3; D call uncertain. TRBV5-3 falls under the ORF class, with uncertain function. This specimen consisted of peripheral blood, obtained in a trial of Ad26.COV2.S vaccine versus placebo. The TCR sequence derives from a person between 18 and 65 years old who received the Ad26.COV2.S COVID-19 vaccine or a placebo. The CDR3 DNA reads as TGTGCCAGAAGCTTGGCCCATCTCACAGATACGCAGTATTTT. This gives the protein CARSLAHLTDTQYF.